One and the same sample provided the 13 T cell receptor beta chains below, sequenced in a study of blood T cell repertoires in COVID-19. TCRdb's copy holds only in-frame clones and misses some; the assay was immunoSEQ multiplex PCR. Here the sample spans 300,000 to 350,000 clones, 65% to 85% being singletons. The sequenced sample was peripheral blood. These TCRs come from a young man with active or convalescent COVID-19.

The chain has TRBV7-2 and TRBJ1-2; 12 bases are shared with TRBD1. The germline CDR1 and CDR2 sequences are SGHTA and FQGNSA. J lost 5 bases, V lost 2 bases, and 9 bases had no gene match. The CDR3 is 17 amino acids. CDR3 in amino acids: CASSLLGTGGFEYGYTF. CDR3 coding DNA: TGTGCCAGCAGCTTACTGGGGACAGGGGGCTTTGAATATGGCTACACCTTC.

This clone was seen just once. V usage is TRBV9 and J usage is TRBJ2-5; 9 bases are shared with TRBD1. CDR1 is SGDLS, CDR2 YYNGEE, per germline. V shed 3 bases, J shed 2 bases, and the junction held 5 bases outside the gene matches. CDR3 length equals 15 residues. The CDR3 DNA reads as TGTGCCAGCAGCGGCCGGGACAGGGAACAAGAGACCCAGTACTTC. As protein: CASSGRDREQETQYF.

This rearrangement joins TRBV9 to TRBJ1-1, with a tentative D call TRBD1 (5 bases). This CDR3 contains 13 residues. With 4 bases removed from V and 1 base from J, the gap between germline ends came to 8 bases. Germline CDR1 is SGDLS and CDR2 is YYNGEE. CDR3 coding DNA: TGTGCCAGCAGCTACGACAGGAACACTGAAGCTTTCTTT. It encodes CASSYDRNTEAFF.

The rearrangement links TRBV5-6 to TRBJ2-3; TRBD2 matches 8 bases. V dropped 4 bases and J dropped 3; count of bases not matched to a gene: 4. The CDR3 spans 14 residues. Germline values: CDR1 SGHDT, CDR2 YYEEEE. As DNA, the CDR3 is TGTGCCAGCAGCATTAGCGGGACAACAGATACGCAGTATTTT. Amino acids: CASSISGTTDTQYF.

This clone came up once. The rearrangement links TRBV5-1 to TRBJ2-2; 7 bases line up with TRBD1. CDR1 and CDR2 from the germline V gene are SGHRS and YFSETQ. The CDR3 consists of 14 residues. V lost 7 bases to trimming and J lost 5 bases; unmatched junction nucleotides: 8. CDR3 in amino acids: CASRQGARTGELFF. Here the CDR3 DNA reads TGCGCCAGCCGACAGGGAGCACGGACCGGGGAGCTGTTTTTT.

This chain joins TRBV27 and TRBJ1-2, with 7 bases fitting TRBD1. Germline CDR1 reads MNHEY; CDR2 reads SMNVEV (reference sequence). CDR3 length: 15 residues. V was pared by 5 bases and J by 4 bases, with 10 bases of the junction left unmatched. CDR3 coding DNA: TGTGCCAGCAGTCCCTCCTACAGGGGAATCTATGGCTACACCTTC. Residues: CASSPSYRGIYGYTF.

The rearrangement uses TRBV5-1 and TRBJ2-3, with 8 bases that match TRBD2. CDR3 size: 16 residues. The V and J ends lost 0 bases and 5 bases, in that order; junction bases with no gene match: 8. Germline CDR1 SGHRS, CDR2 YFSETQ. The CDR3 nucleotides read TGCGCCAGCAGCTTGGAGGGGCGGGAGGAGGGAGATACGCAGTATTTT. Encoded protein: CASSLEGREEGDTQYF.

This chain uses TRBV5-1 with TRBJ2-3; 7 bases map to TRBD1. This CDR3 region has 15 residues. The germline gives CDR1 SGHRS, CDR2 YFSETQ. Trimming cost V 4 bases and J 2 bases; bases outside gene matches: 7. CDR3 in DNA: TGCGCCAGCAGCCCCTCGGGACAGCCCACAGATACGCAGTATTTT. Encoded protein: CASSPSGQPTDTQYF. Complete variable domain (other parts from reference TRBV5-1 and TRBJ2-3): KAGVTQTPRYLIKTRGQQVTLSCSPISGHRSVSWYQQTPGQGLQFLFEYFSETQRNKGNFPGRFSGRQFSNSRSEMNVSTLELGDSALYLCASSPSGQPTDTQYFGPGTRLTVL.

The gene calls are TRBV4-1 and TRBJ1-4; weak D call: TRBD1 (6 bases). Trimming took off 3 bases at V and 8 bases at J, with 19 bases between the two ends. The CDR3 length is 16 residues. Per the germline V gene, CDR1 is MGHRA and CDR2 is YSYEKL. CDR3 sequence: CASSHLSDRSGEKLFF. The CDR3 bases are TGCGCCAGCAGCCACCTCTCTGACAGGAGTGGAGAAAAACTGTTTTTT.

The chain uses TRBV28 and TRBJ2-3; TRBD2 matches 12 bases. The V gene's germline CDR1 is MDHEN and CDR2 SYDVKM. The ends lost 2 bases at V and 2 bases at J; junction bases unmatched: 5. This CDR3 has 17 residues. The CDR3, as DNA: TGTGCCAGCAGTTTACCTGGGACTAGCGGGTTCACAGATACGCAGTATTTT. Amino acids: CASSLPGTSGFTDTQYF.

The chain couples TRBV25-1 to TRBJ2-7, with 11 bases lining up with TRBD2. V shed 7 bases and J 3 bases; nucleotides not matched to a gene: 5. CDR1 and CDR2 (germline): MGHDK, SYGVNS. The CDR3 consists of 14 residues. This CDR3 reads CASTFTSGSYEQYF. The CDR3, as DNA: TGTGCCAGCACCTTTACTAGCGGGAGCTACGAGCAGTACTTC.

This rearrangement joins TRBV2 to TRBJ2-1; 8 bases fit TRBD2. The CDR3 runs to 14 residues. Germline CDR1 reads SNHLY; CDR2 reads FYNNEI. The trim removed 7 bases at V and 11 bases at J, leaving 13 bases unmatched. DNA for the CDR3: TGTGCCAGCATAGGTCTAGCGGGTATAAAAAAGCAGTTCTTC. It yields the protein CASIGLAGIKKQFF.

This clone occurred once. The chain has TRBV18 and TRBJ2-1; TRBD1 aligns across 9 bases. The germline V gene encodes CDR1 KGHSH and CDR2 LQKENI. The CDR3 has 15 amino acids. Trimming at V came to 6 bases and at J to 8 bases, leaving 11 bases not matched to a gene. The CDR3 sequence is CASSQLGQGGDEQFF. Written as DNA, the CDR3 is TGTGCCAGCTCCCAATTGGGACAGGGTGGGGATGAGCAGTTCTTC.